This T cell receptor (beta chain) is from a study of blood T cell repertoires in COVID-19. Overall study context: Samples representing acute and convalescent COVID-19 were sourced from the United States, Italy and Spain. T cells, B-cell-depleted T cells, or PBMCs provided the cDNA or gDNA that served as material.

This clone was detected once. Under the authors' procedure: Amplified reference gene primers provided the basis for estimating nucleated cell counts. Sequencing used immunoSEQ multiplex PCR; TCRdb keeps in-frame clones, though not all of them. D and trimming were read from the DNA, whereas the V and J calls and clone size are those reported in that table. Of tens of thousands of clones in the sample, roughly 70% are singletons; the top ten hold around 23%. The germline gives CDR1 SGHRS, CDR2 YFSETQ. The CDR3 runs to 15 residues. The V gene lost 1 base and the J gene lost 4 bases, with 9 bases spanning the gap.

The sample was peripheral blood. The chain carries TRBV5-1 and TRBJ1-6; D gene unclear. This TCR derives from an older woman in a cohort sampled during active or convalescent COVID-19. CDR3 DNA: TGCGCCAGCAGCTTGAGTTATAGTTATAATTCACCCCTCCACTTT. Translation gives CASSLSYSYNSPLHF.